A selection of T cell receptor beta chains follows, all from one sample in a study of blood T cell repertoires in COVID-19. Sequencing was performed with immunoSEQ multiplex PCR; in TCRdb, only in-frame clones are kept and a portion is missing. The sample holds around 700,000 clones, 85% to 90% seen once. The sequenced sample was peripheral blood. The receptors derive from a woman aged 18-29 years with acute or convalescent COVID-19. The conserved cysteine and the conserved F or W are not part of the CDR3 here. Each record gives: CDR3 protein, J gene, V gene.

ASSTRDSNSPLH TRBJ1-6 TRBV18
ASTLGHSTDTQY TRBJ2-3 TRBV9
ASSELSGLGYT TRBJ1-2 TRBV25-1
ASSATGQTPTNEKLF TRBJ1-4 TRBV9
ASSYNRGPKGSTEAF TRBJ1-1 TRBV19
ASTPDRVNQPQH TRBJ1-5 TRBV28
ASSEGDGYNQPQH TRBJ1-5 TRBV2
ASSSSGTGRF TRBJ2-1 TRBV6-5
ASSLVGASNQPQH TRBJ1-5 TRBV5-6
ASTAGKGLYEQY TRBJ2-7 TRBV2
ASSTGQANYGYT TRBJ1-2 TRBV3-1/TRBV3-2
ASSLNRENTEAF TRBJ1-1 TRBV7-3
ASSSHGGSGETQY TRBJ2-5 TRBV9
ASSVEGGGSTDTQY TRBJ2-3 TRBV9
ASSPNLNSPLH TRBJ1-6 TRBV5-1
AIGTPGYGYT TRBJ1-2 TRBV10-3
ASSAPSGGPADTQY TRBJ2-3 TRBV9
ANRLMTEAF TRBJ1-1 TRBV30
ASSLQGQDEQY TRBJ2-7 TRBV28
SVELAPWVGYT TRBJ1-2 TRBV29-1
ASRETSGGRNTQY TRBJ2-3 TRBV2
ATSRERPGVGEQY TRBJ2-7 TRBV15
ASSPRSAGDRDRGFNEQF TRBJ2-1 TRBV19
ASSFRGGNYGYT TRBJ1-2 TRBV7-2
ASSPSQGYTEAF TRBJ1-1 TRBV9